This T cell receptor (beta chain) derives from a study of shared clonotypes between healthy human individuals. Broader study findings: Across subsets, estimated richness was generally greater for naive than for memory populations.

Replicate PCRs from sorted subsets contained 200 ng DNA, which is some 30,000 T cell genomes. Here immunoSEQ multiplex PCR was the method, and the copy in TCRdb shows in-frame clones only, minus some. The repertoire has roughly 2.4 million clones, under 97% of them found once; the top ten carry around 0.13%. As for this clone: The antigen is unknown.

CDR3 size: 16 residues. V dropped 0 bases and J dropped 2 bases, with 12 bases sitting between them. Germline CDR1 is SGDLS and CDR2 is YYNGEE. This chain connects TRBV9 to TRBJ2-1, with D perhaps matching TRBD1 or TRBD2 (5 bases each). Source material: naive CD4+ T cells sorted from blood. Subset reported: CD45RA+ positively selected. The clonotype originates from a man aged 18 to 30 in good health. For the CDR3, the DNA is TGTGCCAGCAGCGTAGATGGGGGATTAACCTACAATGAGCAGTTCTTC. This codes for CASSVDGGLTYNEQFF.